This TCR beta chain was profiled in a study of CD8 T cells in Susac syndrome. V gave up 2 bases and J gave up 6 bases, with 14 bases separating them. Germline values: CDR1 SQVTM, CDR2 ANQGSEA. This CDR3 spans 13 amino acids. RNA was extracted with the RNeasy kit, and a quantity of about 0.45 to 1 ug was reverse transcribed using random hexamers. MiXCR, run by TCRdb on the immunoSEQ multiplex PCR reads, gives a single entry per CDR3 protein. Counted here are approximately 230,000 distinct CDR3 sequences, around 95% occurring once; the ten biggest clones make up roughly 0.072%. The sample taken for sequencing was CD4+ T cells from PBMCs. The chain links TRBV29-1 to TRBJ2-7; tentatively, D is TRBD2 (7 bases). This clonotype was obtained from a human donor with multiple sclerosis. The CDR3 nucleotides read TGCAGCGTTGAACAAAGTGGGGGGGCCGAGCAGTACTTC. The encoded protein is CSVEQSGGAEQYF.